Detailed here is one T cell receptor (beta chain). Its antigen is currently unknown. Germline values: CDR1 MGHRA, CDR2 YSYEKL. This CDR3 is 14 amino acids long. V gave up 0 bases and J gave up 7 bases, with 13 bases separating them. Vbeta (60) and Jbeta (13) primers were used in the PCR. The table came from immunoSEQ multiplex PCR; TCRdb's copy has only in-frame clones and leaves some out. The data contain 99,000 or so clones, about 80% of them singletons. This sample is part of a study of cytomegalovirus exposure and HLA in healthy donors. Study-level results: Links to common viral pathogens appeared, in a later analysis, for several of the most significant clusters.

The origin of this receptor is a man between 60 and 70 years old in good health and CMV-seropositive. This rearrangement joins TRBV4-1 to TRBJ2-7, with TRBD2 as a possible D gene (6 bases). The sequencing input was PBMCs. DNA for the CDR3: TGCGCCAGCAGCCAAGATTGGAGGGGCTGGGAGCAGTACTTC. Protein: CASSQDWRGWEQYF.